The sequence of this T cell receptor beta chain was determined in a study of blood T cells in healthy people across ages. General study findings and limits: It was held that diversity estimates obtained from one million T cells represented underestimates.

Total RNA extracted from each sample amounted to at least 6 micrograms. This CDR3 is built from 14 residues. CDR1 is DFQATT and CDR2 is SNEGSKA in the germline V gene (reference sequence). After removal of 2 bases from V and 11 bases from J, the junction contained 14 bases not matched to a gene. Next came a second PCR, run for about 7 to 12 cycles, which used a sample-barcoded 5' primer along with a J-beta primer mix. TCRdb re-analysed the 5' RACE reads in MiXCR, keeping a single row per CDR3 protein. The sample yields approximately 800,000 distinct CDR3 sequences, around 25% seen once. Concerning this clonotype: Its specificity is unknown.

These records were also assigned to another study, of T cells of mothers and their children. That paper states: Donors were three healthy Caucasian mothers and their six children.

This chain links TRBV20-1 with TRBJ2-5; the match to TRBD2 covers 7 bases. The sample taken for sequencing was blood. The origin of this receptor is a boy aged 5-17 years in good health. The CDR3 sequence is CSARRAGVESEQYF. CDR3 coding DNA: TGCAGTGCTAGACGGGCGGGAGTCGAAAGTGAGCAGTACTTC.